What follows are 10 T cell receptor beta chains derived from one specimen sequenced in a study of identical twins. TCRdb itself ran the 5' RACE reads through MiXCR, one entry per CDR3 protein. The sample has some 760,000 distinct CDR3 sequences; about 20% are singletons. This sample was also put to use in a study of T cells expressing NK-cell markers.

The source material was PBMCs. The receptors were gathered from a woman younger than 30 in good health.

DNA of the CDR3: TGTGCCAGCACGCCGACAGGCGATCTTACAGATACGCAGTATTTT. This translates into CASTPTGDLTDTQYF. This chain uses TRBV12-3 or TRBV12-4 with TRBJ2-3; D is perhaps TRBD1 (6 bases). Trimming took 7 bases from V and 3 from J, leaving 17 bases between them. The CDR3 runs 15 residues.

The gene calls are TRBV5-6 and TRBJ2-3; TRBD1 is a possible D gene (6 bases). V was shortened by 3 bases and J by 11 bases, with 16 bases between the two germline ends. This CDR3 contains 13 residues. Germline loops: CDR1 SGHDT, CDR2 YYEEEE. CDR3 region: CASSSTRPGVQYF. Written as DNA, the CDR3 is TGTGCCAGCAGCTCAACACGGCCAGGGGTGCAGTATTTT.

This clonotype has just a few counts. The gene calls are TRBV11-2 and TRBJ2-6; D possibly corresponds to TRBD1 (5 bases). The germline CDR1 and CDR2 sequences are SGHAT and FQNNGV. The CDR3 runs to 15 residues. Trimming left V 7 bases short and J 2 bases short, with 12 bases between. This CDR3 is CASTNGRAGANVLTF. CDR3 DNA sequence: TGTGCCAGCACGAATGGCAGGGCTGGGGCCAACGTCCTGACTTTC. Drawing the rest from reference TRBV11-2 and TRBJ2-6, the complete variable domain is EAGVAQSPRYKIIEKRQSVAFWCNPISGHATLYWYQQILGQGPKLLIQFQNNGVVDDSQLPKDRFSAERLKGVDSTLKIQPAKLEDSAVYLCASTNGRAGANVLTFGAGSRLTVL.

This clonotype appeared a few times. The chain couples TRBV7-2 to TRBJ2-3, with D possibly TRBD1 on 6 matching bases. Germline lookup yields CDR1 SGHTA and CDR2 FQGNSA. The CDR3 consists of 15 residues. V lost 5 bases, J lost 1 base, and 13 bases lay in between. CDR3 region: CASSQNPGGTDTQYF. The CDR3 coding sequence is TGTGCCAGCAGCCAGAACCCAGGGGGCACAGATACGCAGTATTTT.

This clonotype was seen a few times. The CDR3 DNA is TGTGCCAGCAGCGCGGACAGGCGGGGCAATGAGCAGTTCTTC. The encoded protein is CASSADRRGNEQFF. This chain uses TRBV27 with TRBJ2-1, with D possibly being TRBD1 (7 bases). Trimming removed 6 bases from V and 6 bases from J, with 15 bases in between. CDR1 MNHEY and CDR2 SMNVEV come from the germline V gene (reference sequence). The CDR3 length is 14 residues.

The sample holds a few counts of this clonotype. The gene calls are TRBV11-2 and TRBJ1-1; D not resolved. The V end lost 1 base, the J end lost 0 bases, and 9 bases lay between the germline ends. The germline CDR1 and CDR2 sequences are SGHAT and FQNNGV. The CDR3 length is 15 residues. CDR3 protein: CASSLGPDMNTEAFF. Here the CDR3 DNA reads TGTGCCAGCAGCTTAGGTCCAGACATGAACACTGAAGCTTTCTTT. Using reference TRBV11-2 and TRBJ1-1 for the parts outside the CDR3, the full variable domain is EAGVAQSPRYKIIEKRQSVAFWCNPISGHATLYWYQQILGQGPKLLIQFQNNGVVDDSQLPKDRFSAERLKGVDSTLKIQPAKLEDSAVYLCASSLGPDMNTEAFFGQGTRLTVV.

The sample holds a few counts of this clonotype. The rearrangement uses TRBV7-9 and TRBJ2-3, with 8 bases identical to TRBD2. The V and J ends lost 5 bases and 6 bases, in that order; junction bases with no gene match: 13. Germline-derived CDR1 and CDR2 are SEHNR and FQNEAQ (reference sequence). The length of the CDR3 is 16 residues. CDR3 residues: CASSPGGGDPRDTQYF. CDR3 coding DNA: TGTGCCAGCAGCCCCGGGGGGGGGGACCCTCGGGATACGCAGTATTTT.

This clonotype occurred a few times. CDR3 loop: CATSTARLAGTYEQYF. CDR3 sequence (DNA): TGTGCCACCAGCACCGCGCGACTAGCGGGCACCTACGAGCAGTACTTC. V and J are TRBV15 and TRBJ2-7; TRBD2 matches at 10 bases. Per germline, CDR1 LNHNV and CDR2 YYDKDF (reference sequence). The CDR3 has 16 amino acids. Trimming at V came to 4 bases and at J to 2 bases, leaving 8 bases not matched to a gene. The variable domain in full, completed from reference TRBV15 and TRBJ2-7, reads DAMVIQNPRYQVTQFGKPVTLSCSQTLNHNVMYWYQQKSSQAPKLLFHYYDKDFNNEADTPDNFQSRRPNTSFCFLDIRSPGLGDTAMYLCATSTARLAGTYEQYFGPGTRLTVT.

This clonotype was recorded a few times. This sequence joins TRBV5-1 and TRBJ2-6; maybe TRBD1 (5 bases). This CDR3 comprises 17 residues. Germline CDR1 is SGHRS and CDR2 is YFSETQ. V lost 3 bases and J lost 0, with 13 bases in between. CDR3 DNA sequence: TGCGCCAGCAGCTGGGGCGTAACGCGCTCTGGGGCCAACGTCCTGACTTTC. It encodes CASSWGVTRSGANVLTF.

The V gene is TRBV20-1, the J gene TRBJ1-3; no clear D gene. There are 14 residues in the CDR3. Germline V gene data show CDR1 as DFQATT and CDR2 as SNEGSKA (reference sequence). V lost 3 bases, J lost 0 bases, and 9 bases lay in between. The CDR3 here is CSASDRRSGNTIYF. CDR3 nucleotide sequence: TGCAGTGCTAGCGACCGACGCTCTGGAAACACCATATATTTT.